These T cell receptor beta chains were read from a single sample in a study of T cells after yellow fever vaccination. MiXCR, applied by TCRdb to the 5' RACE reads, yields one record per CDR3 protein. The data hold about 110,000 distinct CDR3 sequences, with 7.5% to 9.5% observed a single time. The sample in question was CD8+ T cells sorted from PBMCs, obtained 45 days after the yellow fever booster vaccination. These receptor sequences come from a man younger than 40 who received the YFV17D yellow fever vaccine. The CDR3 runs from the conserved cysteine through the conserved F or W. D genes are given only for firm matches. Not all rows give a size; the values are once, few, many and, for expanded clones, a class.

clone size: -
J gene: TRBJ2-5
V gene: TRBV11-2
D gene: -
CDR3 DNA: TGTGCCAGCACGACTTTCTCGGGAGAGACCCAGTACTTC
CDR3 protein: CASTTFSGETQYF

clone size: -
J gene: TRBJ2-1
V gene: TRBV19
D gene: -
CDR3 DNA: TGTGCCAGTAGTATGGGTAGCGTTTCCTACAATGAGCAGTTCTTC
CDR3 protein: CASSMGSVSYNEQFF

clone size: many
J gene: TRBJ2-2
V gene: TRBV29-1
D gene: -
CDR3 DNA: TGCAGCGTTGAAGTTGGAGGCACCGGGGAGCTGTTTTTT
CDR3 protein: CSVEVGGTGELFF

clone size: many
J gene: TRBJ1-1
V gene: TRBV28
D gene: -
CDR3 DNA: TGTGCCAGCAGTTGGGGCACTGAAGCTTTCTTT
CDR3 protein: CASSWGTEAFF

clone size: once
J gene: TRBJ2-2
V gene: TRBV5-3
D gene: -
CDR3 DNA: TGTGCCAGAAGCTTTCGTACAGGGCCCGCTCAGAACACCGGGGAGCTGTTTTTT
CDR3 protein: CARSFRTGPAQNTGELFF

clone size: many
J gene: TRBJ1-5
V gene: TRBV6-1
D gene: -
CDR3 DNA: TGTGCCAGCAGTACGACTTGGGGGCAGCCCCAGCATTTT
CDR3 protein: CASSTTWGQPQHF

clone size: many
J gene: TRBJ2-7
V gene: TRBV7-9
D gene: -
CDR3 DNA: TGTGCCAGCAGCCTGGGAAGTCGCGACGAGCAGTACTTC
CDR3 protein: CASSLGSRDEQYF

clone size: few
J gene: TRBJ2-7
V gene: TRBV9
D gene: -
CDR3 DNA: TGTGCCAGCAGCGTAGGGTGGGATTTCCCCGAGTACTTC
CDR3 protein: CASSVGWDFPEYF

clone size: many
J gene: TRBJ2-7
V gene: TRBV7-6
D gene: -
CDR3 DNA: TGTGCCAGCAGCTTAGGCTCAGGGGGGGGTCGCGAGCAGTACTTC
CDR3 protein: CASSLGSGGGREQYF

clone size: many
J gene: TRBJ2-2
V gene: TRBV15
D gene: -
CDR3 DNA: TGTGCCACCAGCAGAGAAGGGGCGAGTAGGGAGCTGTTTTTT
CDR3 protein: CATSREGASRELFF

clone size: many
J gene: TRBJ2-1
V gene: TRBV5-1
D gene: TRBD1
CDR3 DNA: TGCGCCAGCAGCCCAGGGGGATTCCCCTACAATGAGCAGTTCTTC
CDR3 protein: CASSPGGFPYNEQFF

clone size: few
J gene: TRBJ2-2
V gene: TRBV20-1
D gene: TRBD1
CDR3 DNA: TGCAGTGCTAGAGACACCCACGACAGGGCATCCGGGGAGCTGTTTTTT
CDR3 protein: CSARDTHDRASGELFF

clone size: -
J gene: TRBJ2-7
V gene: TRBV20-1
D gene: -
CDR3 DNA: TGCAGTGCTAGAGGTTACGGAGCGGGTTACCTTTCCTACGAGCAGTACTTC
CDR3 protein: CSARGYGAGYLSYEQYF

clone size: many
J gene: TRBJ2-1
V gene: TRBV5-1
D gene: TRBD2
CDR3 DNA: TGCGCCAGCAGCTCGCTAGCGGGATACTACAATGAGCAGTTCTTC
CDR3 protein: CASSSLAGYYNEQFF

clone size: many
J gene: TRBJ2-7
V gene: TRBV18
D gene: -
CDR3 DNA: TGTGCCAGCTCAGTTTACCCTTCGTACGAGCAGTACTTC
CDR3 protein: CASSVYPSYEQYF

clone size: many
J gene: TRBJ2-3
V gene: TRBV7-2
D gene: -
CDR3 DNA: TGTGCCAGCAGCTTAGCTGGACCGATGAGCACAGATACGCAGTATTTT
CDR3 protein: CASSLAGPMSTDTQYF

clone size: few
J gene: TRBJ2-7
V gene: TRBV5-1
D gene: TRBD1
CDR3 DNA: TGCGCCAGCAGCCCACCGGGGACAGGGGGCGACGAGCAGTACTTC
CDR3 protein: CASSPPGTGGDEQYF

clone size: -
J gene: TRBJ2-7
V gene: TRBV28
D gene: TRBD2
CDR3 DNA: TGTGCCGGCGGCGAGCGGGGCTACGAGCAGTACTTC
CDR3 protein: CAGGERGYEQYF

clone size: many
J gene: TRBJ2-3
V gene: TRBV29-1
D gene: TRBD1
CDR3 DNA: TGCAGCGCCGGGACAGGCTCGGGAGATACGCAGTATTTT
CDR3 protein: CSAGTGSGDTQYF

clone size: many
J gene: TRBJ2-1
V gene: TRBV5-1
D gene: TRBD2
CDR3 DNA: TGCGCCAGCCGGGAGGGGGACTCCTACAATGAGCAGTTCTTC
CDR3 protein: CASREGDSYNEQFF

clone size: -
J gene: TRBJ2-7
V gene: TRBV14
D gene: -
CDR3 DNA: TGTGCCAGCAGCCAAGCCCACTACGAGCAGTACTTC
CDR3 protein: CASSQAHYEQYF

clone size: many
J gene: TRBJ2-2
V gene: TRBV20-1
D gene: TRBD1
CDR3 DNA: TGCAGTGCTAGGGGGGACAGGGAGAGCGGGGAGCTGTTTTTT
CDR3 protein: CSARGDRESGELFF

clone size: -
J gene: TRBJ2-7
V gene: TRBV27
D gene: TRBD1
CDR3 DNA: TGTGCCAGCCAGTCTCCCGGGACAGGTTACCGGCAGTACTTC
CDR3 protein: CASQSPGTGYRQYF

clone size: many
J gene: TRBJ2-1
V gene: TRBV7-2
D gene: TRBD1
CDR3 DNA: TGTGCCAGCAGCTTAGCGGCCCCGACAGGGGCACTCTACAATGAGCAGTTCTTC
CDR3 protein: CASSLAAPTGALYNEQFF

clone size: -
J gene: TRBJ2-1
V gene: TRBV5-1
D gene: -
CDR3 DNA: TGCGCCAGCAGCTTGGTAGACCCGACCTACAATGAGCAGTTCTTC
CDR3 protein: CASSLVDPTYNEQFF

clone size: -
J gene: TRBJ2-7
V gene: TRBV5-1
D gene: -
CDR3 DNA: TGCGCCAGCAGCTTGTGGGACAACGAGCAGTACTTC
CDR3 protein: CASSLWDNEQYF

clone size: few
J gene: TRBJ2-5
V gene: TRBV7-2
D gene: -
CDR3 DNA: TGTGCCAGCAGCTCCTCAATCTCTTGGACCCAGTACTTC
CDR3 protein: CASSSSISWTQYF

clone size: many
J gene: TRBJ2-1
V gene: TRBV7-2
D gene: -
CDR3 DNA: TGTGCCAGCAGCGCCCTTGGGGTGGAGCAGTTCTTC
CDR3 protein: CASSALGVEQFF

clone size: many
J gene: TRBJ2-1
V gene: TRBV27
D gene: -
CDR3 DNA: TGTGCCAGCAGTTTAAGCTGGGCGGAGTCCCTAAATGAGCAGTTCTTC
CDR3 protein: CASSLSWAESLNEQFF

clone size: many
J gene: TRBJ2-7
V gene: TRBV15
D gene: -
CDR3 DNA: TGTGCCACCAGCAGCGGGAGTGGGTACGAGCAGTACTTC
CDR3 protein: CATSSGSGYEQYF

clone size: few
J gene: TRBJ1-2
V gene: TRBV6-4
D gene: -
CDR3 DNA: TGTGCCAGCAGCCCGAGCGCAGGGTGGGACTATGGCTACACCTTC
CDR3 protein: CASSPSAGWDYGYTF

clone size: many
J gene: TRBJ2-1
V gene: TRBV6-5
D gene: -
CDR3 DNA: TGTGCCAGCAGTTCCTTGGACTACTCTAGCTCCTACAATGAGCAGTTCTTC
CDR3 protein: CASSSLDYSSSYNEQFF

clone size: few
J gene: TRBJ2-1
V gene: TRBV7-9
D gene: -
CDR3 DNA: TGTGCCAGCAGTTGGGAACTCCGGGACTCCCCAGCGGATGAGCAGTTCTTC
CDR3 protein: CASSWELRDSPADEQFF

clone size: few
J gene: TRBJ2-1
V gene: TRBV20-1
D gene: -
CDR3 DNA: TGCAGTGCTACCAACACCTCCTACAATGAGCAGTTCTTC
CDR3 protein: CSATNTSYNEQFF

clone size: many
J gene: TRBJ2-7
V gene: TRBV6-2/TRBV6-3
D gene: -
CDR3 DNA: TGTGCCAGCAGTTACGAGATGGGGGAGGAAATACACGACGAGCAGTACTTC
CDR3 protein: CASSYEMGEEIHDEQYF

clone size: many
J gene: TRBJ2-3
V gene: TRBV15
D gene: -
CDR3 DNA: TGTGCCACCAGCTCACGATGGGGAGATACGCAGTATTTT
CDR3 protein: CATSSRWGDTQYF

clone size: many
J gene: TRBJ2-7
V gene: TRBV27
D gene: -
CDR3 DNA: TGTGCCAGCAGTTTGTATCAGGGATTGTACGAGCAGTACTTC
CDR3 protein: CASSLYQGLYEQYF

clone size: many
J gene: TRBJ2-3
V gene: TRBV6-5
D gene: -
CDR3 DNA: TGTGCCAGCAGTTACAATGGACTGGCAGGACCAGATACGCAGTATTTT
CDR3 protein: CASSYNGLAGPDTQYF

clone size: few
J gene: TRBJ2-3
V gene: TRBV5-1
D gene: -
CDR3 DNA: TGCGCCAGCAGCCTCTACGCCACAGATACGCAGTATTTT
CDR3 protein: CASSLYATDTQYF

clone size: many
J gene: TRBJ2-7
V gene: TRBV6-1
D gene: -
CDR3 DNA: TGTGCCAGTTTTACAGGGACGGGTTACGAGCAGTACTTC
CDR3 protein: CASFTGTGYEQYF

clone size: few
J gene: TRBJ2-7
V gene: TRBV30
D gene: -
CDR3 DNA: TGTGCCTGGACTGAGGACAGAGCCTACGAGCAGTACTTC
CDR3 protein: CAWTEDRAYEQYF

clone size: few
J gene: TRBJ2-1
V gene: TRBV7-2
D gene: -
CDR3 DNA: TGTGCCAGCAGCTTGGGGGGAGGAGGAACCTACAATGAGCAGTTCTTC
CDR3 protein: CASSLGGGGTYNEQFF

clone size: many
J gene: TRBJ2-7
V gene: TRBV4-3
D gene: -
CDR3 DNA: TGCGCCAGCAGCCAACCCGGGGAGGACGAGCAGTACTTC
CDR3 protein: CASSQPGEDEQYF

clone size: many
J gene: TRBJ2-1
V gene: TRBV29-1
D gene: -
CDR3 DNA: TGCAGCGTTGAAGCTGCGAGGGGGGCCTACAATGAGCAGTTCTTC
CDR3 protein: CSVEAARGAYNEQFF

clone size: -
J gene: TRBJ2-2
V gene: TRBV5-4
D gene: -
CDR3 DNA: TGTGCCAGCAATGGGCAGGGACAAAACACCGGGGAGCTGTTTTTT
CDR3 protein: CASNGQGQNTGELFF

clone size: many
J gene: TRBJ1-3
V gene: TRBV5-5
D gene: -
CDR3 DNA: TGTGCCAGCAGTGAGGGATCCTCTGGAAACACCATATATTTT
CDR3 protein: CASSEGSSGNTIYF

clone size: many
J gene: TRBJ2-1
V gene: TRBV4-1
D gene: TRBD2
CDR3 DNA: TGCGCCAGCAGCCAAGCCCCACTAGCGGGCTCCTACAATGAGCAGTTCTTC
CDR3 protein: CASSQAPLAGSYNEQFF

clone size: few
J gene: TRBJ1-5
V gene: TRBV12-3/TRBV12-4
D gene: -
CDR3 DNA: TGTGCCAGCACCATAATTATAGGGGACCGCAATCAGCCCCAGCATTTT
CDR3 protein: CASTIIIGDRNQPQHF

clone size: few
J gene: TRBJ2-7
V gene: TRBV6-5
D gene: -
CDR3 DNA: TGTGCCAGCAGTTACGAGTTAGGGGCCCGGGACGAGCAGTACTTC
CDR3 protein: CASSYELGARDEQYF

clone size: few
J gene: TRBJ2-1
V gene: TRBV28
D gene: -
CDR3 DNA: TGTGCCAGCGGGGATGAGCAGTTCTTC
CDR3 protein: CASGDEQFF

clone size: few
J gene: TRBJ2-1
V gene: TRBV7-9
D gene: -
CDR3 DNA: TGTGCCAGCAGCTTAGGGCATAATGAGCAGTTCTTC
CDR3 protein: CASSLGHNEQFF

clone size: many
J gene: TRBJ2-7
V gene: TRBV29-1
D gene: -
CDR3 DNA: TGCAGCGTGGAGAATCCAGGGACGGAAAGCTCCTACGAGCAGTACTTC
CDR3 protein: CSVENPGTESSYEQYF

clone size: many
J gene: TRBJ2-2
V gene: TRBV6-2/TRBV6-3
D gene: -
CDR3 DNA: TGTGCCAGCAGTTACAAAGGTCCCCGGGAGCTGTTTTTT
CDR3 protein: CASSYKGPRELFF

clone size: few
J gene: TRBJ1-1
V gene: TRBV7-2
D gene: -
CDR3 DNA: TGTGCCAGCAGCTCGACTCAGGGACTGAACACTGAAGCTTTCTTT
CDR3 protein: CASSSTQGLNTEAFF

clone size: few
J gene: TRBJ2-1
V gene: TRBV30
D gene: -
CDR3 DNA: TGTGCCTGGAGTGTTACGGATGAGCAGTTCTTC
CDR3 protein: CAWSVTDEQFF